Below, 3 T cell receptor beta chains from the same sample are listed, as sequenced in a study of tumor-infiltrating lymphocytes in primary liver carcinoma. Starting material of 450 to 550 ng total RNA yielded TCR beta cDNA via a constant-region primer. For TCR beta, libraries were produced by three nested multiplex PCR rounds using slightly modified ARM-PCR. TRBV1-TRBV30 forward primers paired with a C-beta reverse primer were used in the first two PCR rounds, which ran approximately 10 cycles each. Each CDR3 protein gets one entry after TCRdb re-called the multiplex PCR reads with MiXCR. The sample holds almost 200,000 distinct CDR3 sequences; approximately 64% are singletons and the top ten take about 7.1%. Blood RNA came from unsorted whole blood; germline DNA was also extracted. The sample was peripheral blood. All receptors derive from a woman aged 60-75 years with primary liver carcinoma and hepatitis B virus infection.

As for this clonotype: Compared with germline, one end of the junction differs, possibly owing to a read error. This chain uses TRBV11-2 with TRBJ1-2; no definite D call. CDR1 is SGHAT and CDR2 is FQNNGV in the germline V gene. The CDR3 length is 13 residues. The CDR3 DNA is TGTACCAGCAGGTTAGGAGCCGGTTTTGGCTACACCTTC. This codes for CTSRLGAGFGYTF.

This clonotype was observed a few times. This may come from a read error, since a much larger clone is one base off. V gene TRBV10-3 combines with J gene TRBJ1-1; no definite D call. The CDR3 runs 12 residues. CDR1 is ENHRY, CDR2 SYGVKD, per germline. The CDR3 here is CAIRSANIEAFF. Here the CDR3 DNA reads TGTGCCATCCGTTCGGCCAACATTGAAGCTTTCTTT.

This clonotype appeared many times. The V call is TRBV5-6, the J call TRBJ2-7; D unclear. Germline-derived CDR1 and CDR2 are SGHDT and YYEEEE. The CDR3 is 13 residues long. Trimming shortened V by 0 bases and J by 1 base, and 5 bases separated the two germline ends. CDR3 sequence reads: CASSLGQSYEQYF. CDR3 DNA: TGTGCCAGCAGCTTGGGTCAGTCCTACGAGCAGTACTTC.